The 17 T cell receptor beta chains in this list originate from one sample, sequenced in a study of T-cell memory formation after mild COVID-19. TCRdb re-called the 5' RACE reads through MiXCR, storing one row per CDR3 protein. The top ten clones hold approximately 12% of a sample with roughly 550,000 distinct CDR3 sequences, about 20% of them seen once. Specimen: PBMCs or a T cell subset sorted from them (not recorded which). These receptor sequences come from an adult woman who had mild COVID-19 (a few samples of this study predate the infection). Cell type and time point are not known.

The chain employs TRBV7-9 and TRBJ2-5; 8 nucleotides align to TRBD1. Germline CDR1 reads SEHNR; CDR2 reads FQNEAQ (reference sequence). V trimming: 3 bases; J trimming: 0 bases; junction bases outside the gene matches: 3. CDR3 length: 15 amino acids. CDR3 sequence (DNA): TGTGCCAGCAGCTTGCGGACAGGGTACCAAGAGACCCAGTACTTC. It is translated as CASSLRTGYQETQYF.

This clonotype was counted only a few times. The chain couples TRBV30 to TRBJ2-7; D unresolved. Germline values: CDR1 GTSNPN, CDR2 SVGIG (reference sequence). This CDR3 is 12 amino acids long. V dropped 0 bases and J dropped 11 bases, with 14 bases sitting between them. The CDR3 bases are TGTGCCTGGAGTGTAGGGTTCGGTTTGGAGTACTTC. This codes for CAWSVGFGLEYF.

This clonotype was counted a few times. V is TRBV7-9 and J is TRBJ2-7; TRBD1 matches at 9 bases. The J segment lost 0 bases and the V segment lost 5 bases, leaving 8 bases of the junction unmatched. This CDR3 is 16 amino acids long. The germline V gene encodes CDR1 SEHNR and CDR2 FQNEAQ (reference sequence). CDR3 nucleotides: TGTGCCAGCAGCCCGGACGGGACAGGGAGCTCCTACGAGCAGTACTTC. This codes for CASSPDGTGSSYEQYF.

This clonotype was counted only a few times. The chain carries TRBV12-3 or TRBV12-4 and TRBJ1-2; possible D gene TRBD1, 5 bases. This CDR3 contains 13 residues. Trimming shortened V by 2 bases and J by 8 bases, and 12 bases separated the two germline ends. CDR3 sequence (DNA): TGTGCCAGCAGTTTATTCGGGACTGAAGGCTACACCTTC. It codes for CASSLFGTEGYTF.

This chain joins TRBV4-3 and TRBJ1-6, with D maybe TRBD1 (6 bases). Looked up from germline, CDR1 is LGHNA and CDR2 is YSLEER. The CDR3 has 16 residues. The V end was cut by 3 bases, the J end by 5 bases, with 14 bases between. CDR3 loop: CASSQEGGGHNSPLHF. Here the CDR3 DNA reads TGCGCCAGCAGCCAGGAAGGGGGGGGCCATAATTCACCCCTCCACTTT.

The chain joins TRBV19 to TRBJ2-7, with D hard to call. Germline V gene lookup returns CDR1 LNHDA and CDR2 SQIVND (reference sequence). This CDR3 contains 16 residues. V lost 3 bases and J 2 bases, leaving 17 bases between the germline ends. The CDR3 reads CASSIAPRNLAYEQYF. CDR3 sequence (DNA): TGTGCCAGTAGTATCGCCCCCAGGAACTTGGCCTACGAGCAGTACTTC.

This clonotype was seen ten or more times. This chain joins TRBV12-5 and TRBJ2-7; 8 bases fit TRBD2. V gave up 4 bases and J gave up 0 bases; unmatched junction bases: 11. Germline CDR1 reads LGHNT; CDR2 reads FRNRAP. The CDR3 covers 17 residues. The CDR3, as DNA: TGTGCTAGTGGTTCATGGCTAGCGGGCGGTAGCTCCTACGAGCAGTACTTC. The encoded protein is CASGSWLAGGSSYEQYF.

The table lists this clonotype with a few counts. The chain couples TRBV5-1 to TRBJ1-1; 7 bases fit TRBD1. Germline V lookup: CDR1 SGHRS, CDR2 YFSETQ. J was trimmed by 4 bases and V by 4 bases; bases with no gene match: 10. This CDR3 has 15 residues. The chain's CDR3 is CASSGPDRARTEAFF. DNA of the CDR3: TGCGCCAGCAGCGGGCCAGACAGGGCGCGCACTGAAGCTTTCTTT.

This clonotype was observed a few times. V gene TRBV12-3 or TRBV12-4 combines with J gene TRBJ2-5, with TRBD2 matching 13 bases. CDR3 length equals 16 residues. J gave up 5 bases and V 5 bases, and 8 bases lay outside the gene matches. The CDR3 coding sequence is TGTGCCAGCAGTCATGGACTAGCGGGAGAGTTTGAGACCCAGTACTTC. Its translation is CASSHGLAGEFETQYF.

The chain couples TRBV7-9 to TRBJ2-3, with TRBD1 matching 7 bases. This CDR3 region has 14 residues. V was pared by 5 bases and J by 9 bases, with 11 bases of the junction left unmatched. CDR1 is SEHNR, CDR2 FQNEAQ, per germline (reference sequence). CDR3: CASSPGQPMLTQYF. CDR3 coding DNA: TGTGCCAGCAGCCCGGGACAGCCAATGTTGACGCAGTATTTT.

The rearrangement uses TRBV25-1 and TRBJ2-3; D remains unclear. Per the germline V gene, CDR1 is MGHDK and CDR2 is SYGVNS. The CDR3 spans 10 residues. V shed 6 bases and J shed 5 bases, with 3 bases lying between them. CDR3 amino acids: CASREDTQYF. The CDR3 DNA is TGTGCCAGCAGAGAAGATACGCAGTATTTT.

The rearrangement joins TRBV6-4 to TRBJ2-7; D is perhaps TRBD1 or TRBD2 (5 bases each). Germline CDR1 reads MRHNA; CDR2 reads SNTAGT. The ends were cut back, 4 bases at V and 2 bases at J, with 12 bases in the middle. The CDR3 is 14 residues long. The CDR3 is CASSAGPGPYEQYF. CDR3 in DNA: TGTGCCAGCAGTGCGGGGCCCGGTCCCTACGAGCAGTACTTC.

J is TRBJ2-7 and V is TRBV28; TRBD1 aligns across 10 bases. This CDR3 has 15 amino acids. J gave up 4 bases and V 6 bases, and 9 bases lay outside the gene matches. Germline CDR1 and CDR2: MDHEN and SYDVKM. CDR3 loop: CASRSSGTGAYEQYF. CDR3 DNA: TGTGCCAGCAGATCCTCCGGGACAGGGGCGTACGAGCAGTACTTC.

This clonotype was found a few times. V usage is TRBV12-3 or TRBV12-4 and J usage is TRBJ2-3, with D hard to call. The CDR3 length is 14 residues. V shed 7 bases and J shed 2 bases, with 13 bases lying between them. The CDR3 DNA is TGTGCCAGCACCTTGACTGGCGCCACAGATACGCAGTATTTT. Translating it yields CASTLTGATDTQYF.

This clonotype came up many times. The rearrangement joins TRBV29-1 to TRBJ2-7; D is unclear. The CDR3 loop spans 12 amino acids. Germline V gene lookup returns CDR1 SQVTM and CDR2 ANQGSEA. Trimming left V 4 bases short and J 1 base short, with 8 bases between. CDR3 residues: CSVADGSYEQYF. The DNA of the CDR3 is TGCAGCGTTGCTGACGGTTCCTACGAGCAGTACTTC.

This clonotype showed up just a few times. The chain joins TRBV6-2 or TRBV6-3 to TRBJ2-2, with a tentative D call TRBD2 (6 bases). The CDR3 runs 17 residues. Deletions cut 0 bases from V and 0 bases from J, with 11 bases between. Germline CDR1 is MNHEY and CDR2 is SVGEGT. Written as DNA, the CDR3 is TGTGCCAGCAGTTACTCGGGGGGACGGACGAACACCGGGGAGCTGTTTTTT. Its translation is CASSYSGGRTNTGELFF.

This chain uses TRBV24-1 with TRBJ2-5; TRBD1 matches 9 bases. Unmatched junction bases numbered 10, after V lost 5 bases and J lost 1 base. Germline values: CDR1 KGHDR, CDR2 SFDVKD. The CDR3 loop spans 17 amino acids. CDR3 loop: CATSGPWGTGLQETQYF. DNA of the CDR3: TGTGCCACCAGTGGCCCTTGGGGGACAGGGCTCCAAGAGACCCAGTACTTC.